Presented here are 3 T cell receptor beta chains from one specimen sequenced in a study of T cells in tumors after PD-1 blockade (dated by TCRdb to the late 2010s). Preparation of the library involved the immunoSEQ multiplex PCR assay. The clones in this table, taken by TCRdb from immuneACCESS, are in-frame only. Not every clone is retained; where verified, under half of the shortfall comes from an unresolved V gene, and the cause of the rest is unknown. The table for this sample lists around 34,000 clones; around 72% of them were counted only once. Of the sample, under 40% falls within the top ten clones. The sample's time point label, in plain terms: after anti-PD-1 therapy. The sequencing here drew on PBMCs, taken after anti-PD-1 treatment. The source is a human donor with basal cell carcinoma.

The chain uses TRBV7-8 and TRBJ2-7, with 10 bases fitting TRBD2. J gave up 2 bases and V 2 bases, and 6 bases lay outside the gene matches. This CDR3 has 16 amino acids. Germline loops: CDR1 SGHVS, CDR2 FQNEAQ. CDR3 sequence (DNA): TGTGCCAGCAGCTTACCGGCTAGCGGGGGAGCCTACGAGCAGTACTTC. Its protein is CASSLPASGGAYEQYF.

The V call is TRBV28, the J call TRBJ2-5; tentative D call: TRBD1 (6 bases). This CDR3 has 17 amino acids. Germline V gene data show CDR1 as MDHEN and CDR2 as SYDVKM. V lost 5 bases to trimming and J lost 6 bases, with 25 bases between them. The CDR3 sequence is CASSIIQGRGLGQTQYF. CDR3 DNA: TGTGCCAGCAGTATTATACAGGGAAGGGGCCTTGGTCAGACCCAGTACTTC.

This rearrangement joins TRBV5-1 to TRBJ2-2; D may be TRBD2 (6 bases). The germline CDR1 and CDR2 sequences are SGHRS and YFSETQ. The V and J ends lost 2 bases and 7 bases respectively, with 15 bases between them. The CDR3 is made up of 15 amino acids. The CDR3 sequence is CASSFASARGGELFF. In nucleotides, the CDR3 is TGCGCCAGCAGCTTTGCTAGCGCGAGGGGCGGGGAGCTGTTTTTT.